This passage covers 22 T cell receptor beta chains from one sample sequenced in a study of T cell responses to AZD1222 COVID-19 vaccine. The table came from immunoSEQ multiplex PCR; TCRdb's copy has only in-frame clones and leaves some out. This table holds roughly 100,000 clones, around 94% found once. The sequencing used peripheral blood, collected on day 0 of AZD1222 vaccination. The receptor source for this set is an adult in good health.

The rearrangement uses TRBV15 and TRBJ1-1, with 7 positions matching TRBD1. CDR1 is LNHNV, CDR2 YYDKDF, per germline (reference sequence). After removal of 0 bases from V and 7 bases from J, the junction contained 2 bases not matched to a gene. CDR3 length equals 13 residues. The CDR3 DNA follows: TGTGCCACCAGCAGAGAAAGGGACAGTGAAGCTTTCTTT. Translated, it gives CATSRERDSEAFF.

The V call is TRBV28, the J call TRBJ1-5; D not resolved. This CDR3 has 15 residues. V lost 5 bases, J lost 5 bases, and 16 bases lay in between. Germline V lookup: CDR1 MDHEN, CDR2 SYDVKM. This chain's CDR3 is CASSVAQTNYQPQHF. DNA of the CDR3: TGTGCCAGCAGTGTGGCGCAGACGAATTATCAGCCCCAGCATTTT.

In DNA form, the CDR3 reads TGTGCCAGCAAGTCGGGCAGGGGAGTAGGGAACACTGAAGCTTTCTTT. Translation gives CASKSGRGVGNTEAFF. The chain has TRBV2 and TRBJ1-1; possibly TRBD1 for D (6 bases). Germline V gene lookup returns CDR1 SNHLY and CDR2 FYNNEI. Deletions cut 7 bases from V and 1 base from J, with 19 bases between. There are 16 residues in the CDR3.

This chain links TRBV3-1 (or the pseudogene TRBV3-2) with TRBJ2-7; no firm D call. Trimming removed 5 bases from V and 2 bases from J, with 13 bases in between. This CDR3 comprises 14 residues. Looked up from germline, CDR1 is LGHDT and CDR2 is YNNKEL (reference sequence). CDR3 DNA sequence: TGTGCCAGCAGCGACCCCCTTGGGACCTACGAGCAGTACTTC. This gives the protein CASSDPLGTYEQYF.

This chain links TRBV27 with TRBJ2-7, with D possibly being TRBD1 (6 bases). The CDR3 spans 13 residues. V was shortened by 2 bases and J by 3 bases, with 8 bases between the two germline ends. Germline lookup yields CDR1 MNHEY and CDR2 SMNVEV (reference sequence). CDR3 residues: CASSLKGVYEQYF. The CDR3 nucleotides are TGTGCCAGCAGTTTAAAGGGGGTCTACGAGCAGTACTTC.

This chain uses TRBV14 with TRBJ2-3, with D possibly being TRBD2 (6 bases). V shed 4 bases and J shed 2 bases, with 13 bases lying between them. The germline V gene has CDR1 SGHDN and CDR2 FVKESK. This CDR3 is 15 amino acids long. The CDR3 spells CASSRPSEPTDTQYF. The CDR3 nucleotides read TGTGCCAGCAGCCGGCCTAGCGAACCCACAGATACGCAGTATTTT.

The chain has TRBV6-1 and TRBJ2-7; tentatively, D is TRBD1 or TRBD2 (6 bases each). In germline, CDR1 is MNHNS, CDR2 SASEGT. V gave up 3 bases and J gave up 7 bases, with 25 bases separating them. This CDR3 has 17 amino acids. The CDR3 DNA reads TGTGCCAGCAGTGACGTTGGGAGTTGGGGGGCTCTGGGAGAGCAGTACTTC. This gives the protein CASSDVGSWGALGEQYF.

The rearrangement links TRBV11-3 to TRBJ2-1, with TRBD1 identical over 8 bases. The CDR3 is 16 amino acids. With 3 bases clipped from V and 0 bases from J, the junction kept 4 bases outside the gene matches. Germline CDR1 and CDR2: SGHNT and YENEEA. CDR3 nucleotides: TGTGCCAGCAGCTTCGCCACAGGGGGCTCCTACAATGAGCAGTTCTTC. Translation gives CASSFATGGSYNEQFF.

This chain links TRBV28 with TRBJ1-5; D is unclear. Looked up from germline, CDR1 is MDHEN and CDR2 is SYDVKM. V lost 3 bases, J lost 5 bases, and 8 bases lay in between. The length of the CDR3 is 13 residues. The CDR3 protein is CASSFSGDQPQHF. The CDR3 DNA reads as TGTGCCAGCAGTTTCAGTGGGGATCAGCCCCAGCATTTT.

The chain carries TRBV5-1 and TRBJ2-1, with D unresolved. Germline V CDR1 and CDR2: SGHRS, YFSETQ. The V and J ends lost 1 base and 9 bases respectively, with 11 bases between them. The CDR3 is 13 residues long. The chain's CDR3 is CASSLPSLGEQFF. The CDR3 region has the DNA TGCGCCAGCAGCTTGCCTAGTCTCGGTGAGCAGTTCTTC.

The chain combines TRBV5-1 with TRBJ2-1; 8 bases align to TRBD2. After removal of 1 base from V and 0 bases from J, the junction contained 12 bases not matched to a gene. CDR3 length: 19 residues. Germline loops: CDR1 SGHRS, CDR2 YFSETQ. CDR3 region: CASSLIPSGSLRSYNEQFF. The DNA of the CDR3 is TGCGCCAGCAGCTTGATCCCTAGCGGGTCCCTCCGCTCCTACAATGAGCAGTTCTTC.

The chain employs TRBV7-6 and TRBJ2-1, with TRBD1 matching over 10 bases. Germline assignment: CDR1 SGHVS and CDR2 FNYEAQ. The CDR3 extends over 15 amino acids. The V and J ends lost 1 base and 8 bases, in that order; junction bases with no gene match: 5. In nucleotides, the CDR3 is TGTGCCAGCAGCTTAGGGGGACAGGGGTCCCATGAGCAGTTCTTC. Translated, it gives CASSLGGQGSHEQFF.

The chain recombines TRBV19 with TRBJ1-2; no reliable D call. The CDR3 is made up of 14 amino acids. Trimming removed 5 bases at V and 4 bases at J, with 14 bases between. Germline CDR1 reads LNHDA; CDR2 reads SQIVND (reference sequence). The CDR3 bases are TGTGCCAGTAGTTCGCAAGGACGGGCCTATGGCTACACCTTC. It translates to CASSSQGRAYGYTF.

This clone was seen only a few times. The gene calls are TRBV27 and TRBJ2-7, with TRBD1 matching 7 bases. CDR3 length: 16 residues. From germline, CDR1 is MNHEY and CDR2 SMNVEV (reference sequence). The J segment lost 5 bases and the V segment lost 4 bases, leaving 14 bases of the junction unmatched. CDR3: CASSYPRKTGVHEQYF. The CDR3 DNA follows: TGTGCCAGCAGTTACCCTAGAAAAACAGGGGTCCACGAGCAGTACTTC.

The chain combines TRBV11-3 with TRBJ2-1; D ambiguous. The germline V and J ends were trimmed by 1 base and 4 bases, with 8 bases remaining between them. From germline, CDR1 is SGHNT and CDR2 YENEEA. This CDR3 contains 14 residues. CDR3 nucleotide sequence: TGTGCCAGCAGCTTAGGGTCAGTATACAATGAGCAGTTCTTC. It is translated as CASSLGSVYNEQFF.

The V gene is TRBV23-1, the J gene TRBJ1-2; D may be TRBD1 (5 bases). TRBV23-1 is noted as an ORF with a role that remains uncertain. The CDR3 has 12 residues. Between the trimmed V and J ends, which lost 8 bases and 4 bases, there was a span of 11 bases. CDR3 amino acids: CASPAGPYGYTF. As DNA, the CDR3 is TGCGCCAGCCCCGCAGGGCCCTATGGCTACACCTTC.

The chain links TRBV9 to TRBJ1-2, with 8 bases matching TRBD1. The junction had 3 bases not matched to a gene; V was cut back by 0 bases and J by 2 bases. Looked up from germline, CDR1 is SGDLS and CDR2 is YYNGEE. The length of the CDR3 is 15 residues. The CDR3 DNA reads as TGTGCCAGCAGCGTAGAGCCAGGGGGCAACTATGGCTACACCTTC. Residues: CASSVEPGGNYGYTF.

The chain has TRBV5-5 and TRBJ2-5; D unresolved. Germline V lookup: CDR1 SGHKS, CDR2 YYEKEE (reference sequence). The CDR3 consists of 14 residues. Between the trimmed V and J ends, which lost 6 bases and 3 bases, there was a span of 15 bases. CDR3 loop: CASTPTRWEETQYF. The DNA of the CDR3 is TGTGCCAGCACTCCCACCAGGTGGGAAGAGACCCAGTACTTC.

The rearrangement uses TRBV7-9 and TRBJ1-2; D uncertain. This CDR3 comprises 13 residues. The V and J ends lost 4 bases and 0 bases respectively, with 6 bases between them. CDR1 is SEHNR and CDR2 is FQNEAQ in the germline V gene (reference sequence). CDR3 loop: CASSSQANYGYTF. The CDR3 nucleotides are TGTGCCAGCAGCTCCCAAGCTAACTATGGCTACACCTTC.

The genes are TRBV16 and TRBJ1-5; D not certain. The CDR3 is 18 amino acids. Germline lookup yields CDR1 KGHSY and CDR2 FQNENV. V lost 3 bases to trimming and J lost 0 bases, with 18 bases between them. The CDR3 DNA reads TGTGCCAGCAGCCAGCGCGTGGTGCAGGCTTATAGCAATCAGCCCCAGCATTTT. It codes for CASSQRVVQAYSNQPQHF.

The chain is built from TRBV7-3 and TRBJ1-1; D gene ambiguous. The V gene lost 5 bases and the J gene lost 4 bases, with 8 bases spanning the gap. Looked up from germline, CDR1 is SGHTA and CDR2 is FQGTGA. The CDR3 consists of 12 residues. The CDR3 DNA reads as TGTGCCAGCAGCCCCGGTACCACTGAAGCTTTCTTT. It encodes CASSPGTTEAFF.

The chain has TRBV5-4 and TRBJ1-1; 8 nucleotides line up with TRBD1. Looked up from germline, CDR1 is SGHNT and CDR2 is YYREEE (reference sequence). This CDR3 contains 15 residues. V gave up 5 bases and J gave up 2 bases; unmatched junction bases: 8. For the CDR3, the DNA is TGTGCCAGCAGGGGAACGGGACAGGCCAACACTGAAGCTTTCTTT. It encodes CASRGTGQANTEAFF.